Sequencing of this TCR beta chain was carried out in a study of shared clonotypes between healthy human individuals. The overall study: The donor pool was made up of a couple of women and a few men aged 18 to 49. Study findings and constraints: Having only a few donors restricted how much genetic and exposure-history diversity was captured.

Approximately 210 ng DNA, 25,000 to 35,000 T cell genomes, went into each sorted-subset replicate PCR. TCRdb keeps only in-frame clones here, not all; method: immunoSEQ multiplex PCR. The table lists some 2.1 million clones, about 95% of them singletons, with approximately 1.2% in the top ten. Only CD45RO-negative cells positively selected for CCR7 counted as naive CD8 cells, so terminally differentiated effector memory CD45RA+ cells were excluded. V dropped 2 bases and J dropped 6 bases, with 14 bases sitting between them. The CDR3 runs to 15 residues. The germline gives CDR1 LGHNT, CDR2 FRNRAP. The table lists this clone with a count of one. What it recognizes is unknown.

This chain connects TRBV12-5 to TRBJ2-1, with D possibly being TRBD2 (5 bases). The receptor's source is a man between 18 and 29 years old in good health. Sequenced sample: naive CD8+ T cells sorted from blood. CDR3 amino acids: CASGLFRGLVNEQFF. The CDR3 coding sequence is TGTGCTAGTGGTTTGTTTCGGGGTTTGGTCAATGAGCAGTTCTTC.